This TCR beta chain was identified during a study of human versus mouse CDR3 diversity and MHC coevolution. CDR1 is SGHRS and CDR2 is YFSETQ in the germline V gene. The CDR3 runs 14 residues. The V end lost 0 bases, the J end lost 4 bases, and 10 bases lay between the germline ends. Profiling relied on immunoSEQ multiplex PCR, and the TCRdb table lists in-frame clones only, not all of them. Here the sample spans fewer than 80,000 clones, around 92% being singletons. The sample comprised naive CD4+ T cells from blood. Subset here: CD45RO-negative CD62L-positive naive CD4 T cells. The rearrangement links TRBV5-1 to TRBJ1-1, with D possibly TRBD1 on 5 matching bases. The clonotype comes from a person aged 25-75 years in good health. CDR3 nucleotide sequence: TGCGCCAGCAGCTTGGCCTTCGGGGGCACTGAAGCTTTCTTT. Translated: CASSLAFGGTEAFF. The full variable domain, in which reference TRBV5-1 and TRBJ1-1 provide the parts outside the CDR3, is KAGVTQTPRYLIKTRGQQVTLSCSPISGHRSVSWYQQTPGQGLQFLFEYFSETQRNKGNFPGRFSGRQFSNSRSEMNVSTLELGDSALYLCASSLAFGGTEAFFGQGTRLTVV.